The T cell receptor (beta chain) described here comes from a study of tumor-infiltrating lymphocytes in primary liver carcinoma. Study information: Sample yields, roughly 3.5 to 8 million productive TCRbeta reads, were similar across the tissue types. Overall study findings and caveats: Paired tumor-adjacent and tumor-blood samples overlapped less than tumor region pairs did.

Investigators took RNA and DNA out together from roughly 21-30 mg of unsorted bulk tissue. Primary liver carcinoma in the patients was surgically resected. There were only treatment-naive patients, all with chronic HBV infection. The length of the CDR3 is 11 residues. Note on this clonotype: Its antigen remains unidentified.

The input was approximately 500 ng total RNA; TCR beta cDNA was made from it with a constant-region primer. Construction of TCR beta libraries relied on three successive nested multiplex PCR rounds employing slightly modified ARM-PCR. Amplification in the first two PCR rounds was performed using TRBV1-TRBV30 forward primers and a C-beta reverse primer for about 10 cycles each. TCRdb reanalysed the multiplex PCR reads using MiXCR and keeps one entry per CDR3 protein. Of under 150,000 distinct CDR3 sequences in the sample, roughly 70% were seen once. This TCR derives from a woman aged 55-69 years with primary liver carcinoma and hepatitis B virus infection. V usage is TRBV21-1 and J usage is TRBJ2-5. TRBV21-1 is given as a pseudogene. Sequencing used tumor-adjacent normal liver tissue. The CDR3 sequence: CASSKRETQYF. Written as DNA, the CDR3 is TGTGCCAGCAGCAAACGGGAGACCCAGTACTTC.